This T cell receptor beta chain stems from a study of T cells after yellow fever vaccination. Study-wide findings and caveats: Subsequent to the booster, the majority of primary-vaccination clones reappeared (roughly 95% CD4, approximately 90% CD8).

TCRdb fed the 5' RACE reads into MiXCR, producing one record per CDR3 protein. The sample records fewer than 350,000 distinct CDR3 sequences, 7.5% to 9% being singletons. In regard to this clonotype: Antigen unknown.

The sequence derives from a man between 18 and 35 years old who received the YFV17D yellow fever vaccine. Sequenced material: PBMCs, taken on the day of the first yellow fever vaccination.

The CDR3 region is CAISELAERGDEQFF. In DNA, the CDR3 is TGTGCCATCAGTGAGCTCGCTGAGCGGGGGGATGAGCAGTTCTTC. The J gene is TRBJ2-1, the V gene TRBV10-3, with 9 bases aligning to TRBD2. Germline assignment: CDR1 ENHRY and CDR2 SYGVKD. This CDR3 comprises 15 residues. The ends lost 2 bases at V and 8 bases at J; junction bases unmatched: 7.